The 16 T cell receptor beta chains presented below share a single source sample, sequenced in a study of STAT3 mutations in large granular lymphocyte leukemia. General study results and limits: Every T-LGLL patient had at least one immunodominant TCRbeta clonotype.

Profiled with immunoSEQ multiplex PCR; TCRdb holds only in-frame clones, not every one. The repertoire holds around 13,000 clones, with over 85% as singletons. The antigens for these receptors are not known. The material sequenced was peripheral blood mononuclear cells. These receptors came from a man aged 40-49 years with T-cell large granular lymphocyte leukemia. Some clones in this sample may be carry-over from other donors' samples.

The V call is TRBV5-4, the J call TRBJ2-7; maybe TRBD1 (6 bases). The germline V gene has CDR1 SGHNT and CDR2 YYREEE (reference sequence). Between the trimmed V and J ends, which lost 4 bases and 2 bases, there was a span of 13 bases. The CDR3 contains 14 residues. The CDR3, as DNA: TGTGCCAGCAGCCCTGCGGCAGGGGCCTACGAGCAGTACTTC. Protein: CASSPAAGAYEQYF.

This clone has just a few counts. The V gene is TRBV7-9, the J gene TRBJ1-5; D is unclear. Trimming removed 1 base from V and 0 bases from J, with 7 bases in between. This CDR3 has 15 residues. Germline CDR1 is SEHNR and CDR2 is FQNEAQ (reference sequence). The CDR3 DNA sequence: TGTGCCAGCAGCTTAGATTGGTATAGCAATCAGCCCCAGCATTTT. Residues: CASSLDWYSNQPQHF.

This clone has only a few counts. This sequence joins TRBV7-8 and TRBJ2-5, with D possibly matching TRBD1 (5 bases). This CDR3 has 14 residues. Germline-derived CDR1 and CDR2 are SGHVS and FQNEAQ. V was shortened by 3 bases and J by 0 bases, with 8 bases between the two germline ends. DNA of the CDR3: TGTGCCAGCAGCTTTCCAGGGTACCAAGAGACCCAGTACTTC. This encodes CASSFPGYQETQYF.

The chain joins TRBV28 to TRBJ1-1; TRBD1 aligns across 11 bases. The CDR3 consists of 15 residues. Trimming at V came to 6 bases and at J to 3 bases, leaving 6 bases not matched to a gene. Germline CDR1 MDHEN, CDR2 SYDVKM. CDR3 DNA sequence: TGTGCCAGCAGCCGGACAGGGGGCTGGGACACTGAAGCTTTCTTT. Protein sequence: CASSRTGGWDTEAFF.

V and J are TRBV5-6 and TRBJ1-2; TRBD1 matches 9 bases. Germline assignment: CDR1 SGHDT and CDR2 YYEEEE. The V segment lost 4 bases and the J segment 7 bases; nucleotides outside the gene matches: 8. CDR3 size: 14 residues. The CDR3 DNA reads as TGTGCCAGCAGCCGCCCACAGGGGGCGGGTGGCTACACCTTC. Translated, it gives CASSRPQGAGGYTF. The whole variable domain, filled in from reference TRBV5-6 and TRBJ1-2, reads DAGVTQSPTHLIKTRGQQVTLRCSPKSGHDTVSWYQQALGQGPQFIFQYYEEEERQRGNFPDRFSGHQFPNYSSELNVNALLLGDSALYLCASSRPQGAGGYTFGSGTRLTVV.

The chain recombines TRBV7-9 with TRBJ2-7; 7 nucleotides agree with TRBD1. Trimming cost V 3 bases and J 2 bases; bases outside gene matches: 4. This CDR3 spans 14 amino acids. The germline V gene has CDR1 SEHNR and CDR2 FQNEAQ (reference sequence). CDR3 coding DNA: TGTGCCAGCAGCTTGGGCCAGGGGGCCTACGAGCAGTACTTC. Residues: CASSLGQGAYEQYF.

This clone was detected once. V is TRBV30 and J is TRBJ1-2; a weak D match, TRBD1 (5 bases). The CDR3 contains 13 residues. Germline-derived CDR1 and CDR2 are GTSNPN and SVGIG (reference sequence). V was pared by 4 bases and J by 2 bases, with 11 bases between. The CDR3 is CAWTPGGNYGYTF. The DNA for the CDR3 is TGTGCCTGGACACCCGGGGGAAACTATGGCTACACCTTC.

V and J are TRBV30 and TRBJ1-4, with 11 nucleotides matching TRBD1. After removal of 7 bases from V and 6 bases from J, the junction contained 4 bases not matched to a gene. The CDR3 totals 13 residues. Germline V gives CDR1 GTSNPN, CDR2 SVGIG (reference sequence). CDR3 coding DNA: TGTGCCTCGCCGGGACAGGGGGATGAAAAACTGTTTTTT. Translating gives CASPGQGDEKLFF.

The chain is built from TRBV25-1 and TRBJ2-5; 7 nucleotides align to TRBD2. J was trimmed by 2 bases and V by 2 bases; bases with no gene match: 2. This CDR3 spans 14 amino acids. The germline V gene has CDR1 MGHDK and CDR2 SYGVNS. CDR3 in DNA: TGTGCCAGCAGTGAACTGGGGGGGCAAGAGACCCAGTACTTC. This codes for CASSELGGQETQYF.

The chain couples TRBV7-2 to TRBJ1-5; no clear D gene. V lost 1 base to trimming and J lost 2 bases, with 9 bases between them. The CDR3 covers 15 residues. CDR1 and CDR2 from the germline V gene are SGHTA and FQGNSA. CDR3 sequence (DNA): TGTGCCAGCAGCTTAGTGGGGTTGGGCAATCAGCCCCAGCATTTT. It is translated as CASSLVGLGNQPQHF.

The chain employs TRBV6-5 and TRBJ1-2, with a weak D call TRBD1 (5 bases). Germline assignment: CDR1 MNHEY and CDR2 SVGAGI. This CDR3 is 14 amino acids long. V was shortened by 5 bases and J by 4 bases, with 14 bases between the two germline ends. The chain's CDR3 is CASSPPGRGYGYTF. The CDR3 bases are TGTGCCAGCAGTCCACCGGGACGGGGCTATGGCTACACCTTC.

This clone was seen just once. The V and J genes are TRBV28 and TRBJ1-1; D call uncertain. Trimming took 5 bases from V and 1 from J, leaving 8 bases between them. Per germline, CDR1 MDHEN and CDR2 SYDVKM. The CDR3 contains 13 residues. CDR3 coding DNA: TGTGCCAGCAGTATTGGGTCGAACACTGAAGCTTTCTTT. Translating gives CASSIGSNTEAFF.

The chain couples TRBV5-1 to TRBJ1-1; 9 bases fit TRBD1. J lost 10 bases, V lost 2 bases, and 3 bases had no gene match. From germline, CDR1 is SGHRS and CDR2 YFSETQ. The CDR3 contains 12 residues. The chain's CDR3 is CASSLGQGPAFF. In DNA, the CDR3 is TGCGCCAGCAGCTTAGGACAGGGGCCAGCTTTCTTT.

This chain joins TRBV29-1 and TRBJ1-4; D not resolved. V lost 6 bases, J lost 8 bases, and 13 bases lay in between. The CDR3 consists of 12 residues. Germline CDR1 and CDR2: SQVTM and ANQGSEA. CDR3 DNA sequence: TGCAGCGTCGGGAGGGCCGGGGAAAAACTGTTTTTT. Its protein product is CSVGRAGEKLFF.

The CDR3 loop reads CASSRTRYQETQYF. As DNA, the CDR3 is TGTGCCAGCAGTCGGACGAGGTACCAAGAGACCCAGTACTTC. The V call is TRBV14, the J call TRBJ2-5; D gene ambiguous. V lost 6 bases and J 0 bases, leaving 11 bases between the germline ends. Germline V CDR1 and CDR2: SGHDN, FVKESK. The CDR3 runs 14 residues.

The chain couples TRBV5-1 to TRBJ2-5; D unresolved. The V gene's germline CDR1 is SGHRS and CDR2 YFSETQ. Trimming pared 2 bases from V and 2 bases from J, leaving 7 bases between. The CDR3 is 13 amino acids. The CDR3 DNA sequence: TGCGCCAGCAGCTTCGGCTCGCAAGAGACCCAGTACTTC. It yields the protein CASSFGSQETQYF.